The entry that follows covers one T cell receptor (beta chain) sequence. This entry belongs to a study of patients and donors after allogeneic stem cell transplantation. Germline V CDR1 and CDR2: MNHEY, SMNVEV (reference sequence). Trimming shortened V by 5 bases and J by 0 bases, and 11 bases separated the two germline ends. The CDR3 runs to 15 residues. TCRdb redid the calling of the RT-PCR reads with MiXCR, one entry per CDR3 protein. The sample records roughly 960,000 distinct CDR3 sequences, roughly 18% being singletons. The gene calls are TRBV27 and TRBJ1-5; D gene uncertain. The specimen was blood, either unsorted or a sorted T cell fraction (not recorded which). The TCR originated in a human donor who was either an allogeneic HSCT recipient or a stem cell or donor lymphocyte infusion donor (not recorded which). It is not recorded whose cells these are; they may come from a transplant donor. The CDR3 DNA is TGTGCCAGCAGTCCTACCAGAAATAGCAATCAGCCCCAGCATTTT. Its protein product is CASSPTRNSNQPQHF.